This T cell receptor beta chain was captured by sequencing in a study of T-cell reconstitution after alpha-beta-depleted transplantation in children. Germline V CDR1 and CDR2: SGHRS, YFSETQ. CDR3 length: 14 residues. The V gene lost 4 bases and the J gene lost 4 bases, with 12 bases spanning the gap. As it was prepared, the TCRbeta library received unique molecular identifiers. TCRdb analysed the PCR reads with MiXCR anew, one entry per CDR3 protein. The sample has 350,000 to 400,000 distinct CDR3 sequences, less than 15% seen once; the top ten hold over 3.5%. This specimen was PBMCs, taken from the stem cell graft. This clonotype was obtained from a human donor who donated a stem cell graft to a child with Fanconi anemia. The gene calls are TRBV5-1 and TRBJ2-1; possibly TRBD1 or TRBD2 for D (5 bases each). The CDR3: CASSLGREYNEQFF. CDR3 nucleotide sequence: TGCGCCAGCAGCCTGGGACGAGAATACAATGAGCAGTTCTTC.